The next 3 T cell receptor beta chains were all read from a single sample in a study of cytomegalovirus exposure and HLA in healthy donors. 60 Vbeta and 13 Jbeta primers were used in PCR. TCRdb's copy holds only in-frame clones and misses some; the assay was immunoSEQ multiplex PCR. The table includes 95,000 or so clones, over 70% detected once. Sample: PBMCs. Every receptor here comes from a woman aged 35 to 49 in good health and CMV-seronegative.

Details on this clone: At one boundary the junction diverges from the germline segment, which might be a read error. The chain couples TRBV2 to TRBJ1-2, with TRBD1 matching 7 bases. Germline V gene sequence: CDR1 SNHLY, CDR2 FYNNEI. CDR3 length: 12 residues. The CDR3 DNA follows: TGTGCCAGCAAGGGGGACAGTGCTACTTCTTACTTC. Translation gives CASKGDSATSYF.

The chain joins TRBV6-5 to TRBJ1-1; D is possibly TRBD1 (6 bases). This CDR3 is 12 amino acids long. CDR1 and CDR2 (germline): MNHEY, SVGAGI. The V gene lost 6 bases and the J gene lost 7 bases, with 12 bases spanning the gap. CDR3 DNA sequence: TGTGCCAGCAGCGCAGGGGAGAGTGAAGCTTTCTTT. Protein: CASSAGESEAFF.

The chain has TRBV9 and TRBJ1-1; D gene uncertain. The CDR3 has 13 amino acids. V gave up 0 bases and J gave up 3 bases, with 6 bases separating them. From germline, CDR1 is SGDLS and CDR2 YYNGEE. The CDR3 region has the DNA TGTGCCAGCAGCGTAGAGCCACACACTGAAGCTTTCTTT. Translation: CASSVEPHTEAFF.